This T cell receptor (beta chain) came from a study of PD-1 blockade in classical Hodgkin lymphoma. Study in general: Patients in the cohort were put on intravenous nivolumab, 3 mg/kg every 2 weeks.

This CDR3 is 12 amino acids long. Trimming took 4 bases from V and 2 from J, leaving 4 bases between them. Germline assignment: CDR1 MNHEY and CDR2 SMNVEV (reference sequence). All the patients suffered relapse after autologous stem cell transplantation, and brentuximab vedotin exposure differed. Repertoires were generated with immunoSEQ multiplex PCR, while TCRdb's copy carries only in-frame clones and drops some. The profile shows 20,000 or so clones, around four fifths of them singletons. The sample was peripheral blood mononuclear cells (PBMCs), taken before the second cycle of nivolumab. The source is a human donor with classical Hodgkin lymphoma. The chain employs TRBV27 and TRBJ2-3, with D unresolved. The CDR3 DNA follows: TGTGCCAGCAGTTCGTACACAGATACGCAGTATTTT. Protein: CASSSYTDTQYF.